The T cell receptor beta chain described here comes from a study of cytomegalovirus exposure and HLA in healthy donors. PCR involved 60 Vbeta and 13 Jbeta primers. The assay was immunoSEQ multiplex PCR, and TCRdb's table has in-frame clones only and misses some. The sample holds some 180,000 clones, roughly an eighth seen once. This CDR3 has 15 residues. Trimming took 4 bases from V and 4 from J, leaving 17 bases between them. The germline V gene has CDR1 SGHRS and CDR2 YFSETQ. This clonotype was sampled from a man aged 50-59 years in good health and CMV-seropositive. The genes are TRBV5-1 and TRBJ1-2; perhaps TRBD1 as D (6 bases). Sequenced material: PBMCs. CDR3 residues: CASSLSLDRGYGYTF. The CDR3 DNA reads as TGCGCCAGCAGCCTATCTTTGGACAGAGGCTATGGCTACACCTTC.